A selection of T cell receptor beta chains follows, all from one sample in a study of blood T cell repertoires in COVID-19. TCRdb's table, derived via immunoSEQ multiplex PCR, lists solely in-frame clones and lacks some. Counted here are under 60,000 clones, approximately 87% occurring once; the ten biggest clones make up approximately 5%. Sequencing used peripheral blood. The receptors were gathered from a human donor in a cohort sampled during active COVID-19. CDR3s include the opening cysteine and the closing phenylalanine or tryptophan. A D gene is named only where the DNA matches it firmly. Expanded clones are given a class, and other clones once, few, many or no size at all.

TGTGCCAGCTTCCCCCAGGGGGCGTGGGTCACTGAAGCTTTCTTT,CASFPQGAWVTEAFF,TRBV28,.,TRBJ1-1,TRBD1
TGTGCCAGCAGCTTGGGGGACAGGGTCGAAAAACTGTTTTTT,CASSLGDRVEKLFF,TRBV5-8,.,TRBJ1-4,TRBD1
TGCGCCAGCAGCCCCGGGACAGGTGGCTATGGCTACACCTTC,CASSPGTGGYGYTF,TRBV5-1,.,TRBJ1-2,TRBD1
TGTGCCACTCCCGTCGGGGGCTATGGCTACACCTTC,CATPVGGYGYTF,TRBV24-1,.,TRBJ1-2,.
TGTGCCAGCAGGGAGGAGAGAACTATTGAAGCTTTCTTT,CASREERTIEAFF,TRBV12-3/TRBV12-4,.,TRBJ1-1,.
TGTGCCAGCAGCTACCGACAGTCACGGCGAAGAGAGACCCAGTACTTC,CASSYRQSRRRETQYF,TRBV3-1/TRBV3-2,.,TRBJ2-5,.
TGTGCCAGCAGCTTAGGAGGAGGGCCTTCAGATACGCAGTATTTT,CASSLGGGPSDTQYF,TRBV11-2,.,TRBJ2-3,.
TGTGCCACCGAAAGTTGGGGGCCCAACTCTGGGGCCAACGTCCTGACTTTC,CATESWGPNSGANVLTF,TRBV19,.,TRBJ2-6,.
TGCGCCAGCAGCACCCGGACAGGGGAGGCCAAAAACATTCAGTACTTC,CASSTRTGEAKNIQYF,TRBV5-1,.,TRBJ2-4,TRBD1
TGTGCCAGCAGTGAAGGCGGTCGGGGAGGTCAGCCCCAGCATTTT,CASSEGGRGGQPQHF,TRBV2,.,TRBJ1-5,.
TGTGCCAGTAGCGACACAAGCCGGGGGGTTCAAGAGACCCAGTACTTC,CASSDTSRGVQETQYF,TRBV19,.,TRBJ2-5,TRBD2
TGTGCCAGAAGCCGGACTAGCGGGGGGGCCCAGTCTACCTACGAGCAGTACTTC,CARSRTSGGAQSTYEQYF,TRBV5-3,.,TRBJ2-7,TRBD2
TGTGCCAGCAGCTTGGAACCAGGGGGCACCGAAAAACTGTTTTTT,CASSLEPGGTEKLFF,TRBV5-4,.,TRBJ1-4,TRBD1
TGTGCCAGCAGCGCCCAACCGGGACTAGACTCGGAGACCCAGTACTTC,CASSAQPGLDSETQYF,TRBV9,.,TRBJ2-5,TRBD2
TGTGCCAGCAGCCAAGTCCGGGGTTTAGGCGCCACATTT,CASSQVRGLGATF,TRBV3-1/TRBV3-2,.,TRBJ1-1,.
TGTGCCAGCAGCCCCAGTCGGGGTAGTACTGAAGCTTTCTTT,CASSPSRGSTEAFF,TRBV7-8,.,TRBJ1-1,.
TGTGCCAGCAGCGCACAGGGGATCGCGGGTGGCTACACCTTC,CASSAQGIAGGYTF,TRBV14,.,TRBJ1-2,TRBD1
TGTGCCAGCAGCCAAGACAGGGGACTGAACACTGAAGCTTTCTTT,CASSQDRGLNTEAFF,TRBV4-2,.,TRBJ1-1,.
TGTGCCAGCAGTGTGGAGCGGGGGCAACAGGGGAGGATTCAGCCCCAGCATTTT,CASSVERGQQGRIQPQHF,TRBV6-1,.,TRBJ1-5,TRBD1
TGTGCCAGCAGCTTAGGTGGCCAGGGGGCATACGAGCAGTACTTC,CASSLGGQGAYEQYF,TRBV7-6,.,TRBJ2-7,TRBD1
TGTGCCAGCAGTGACGACAGTGGTGGCTACACCTTC,CASSDDSGGYTF,TRBV6-1,.,TRBJ1-2,.
TGTGCCAGCCGACAGGGGAGTGTCAATCAGCCCCAGCATTTT,CASRQGSVNQPQHF,TRBV6-5,.,TRBJ1-5,TRBD1
TGTGCCAGCAGCTTAGCCGGGACAATGAACACCGGGGAGCTGTTTTTT,CASSLAGTMNTGELFF,TRBV7-9,.,TRBJ2-2,.
TGTGCCACCAGCACCATGACAGGGTTCACTGAAGCTTTCTTT,CATSTMTGFTEAFF,TRBV15,few,TRBJ1-1,TRBD1
TGTGCCAGCAGCCAAGTCCCGGGACAGGGGACTAGTAACTATGGCTACACCTTC,CASSQVPGQGTSNYGYTF,TRBV3-1/TRBV3-2,.,TRBJ1-2,TRBD1
TGTGCCAGCAGCCGGGGACAGTTTCTCACTGAAGCTTTCTTT,CASSRGQFLTEAFF,TRBV3-1/TRBV3-2,.,TRBJ1-1,TRBD1
TGTGCCAGCAGCCGGGACAGGGGCGATGGCTACACCTTC,CASSRDRGDGYTF,TRBV7-2,.,TRBJ1-2,TRBD1
TGTGCCACCAGTGATAACCGGGGGGGAGGCACCGGGGAGCTGTTTTTT,CATSDNRGGGTGELFF,TRBV24-1,.,TRBJ2-2,TRBD2
TGTGCCAGCATTTCAGGGGGAGGCTACACCTTC,CASISGGGYTF,TRBV28,.,TRBJ1-2,TRBD1
TGTGCCAGCAGCGTACGTGGTAGCGGGGGCCACACAGATACGCAGTATTTT,CASSVRGSGGHTDTQYF,TRBV9,once,TRBJ2-3,TRBD2
TGTGCCAGCAGTGAAGGGTCCGCGGGTCAGCCCCAGCATTTT,CASSEGSAGQPQHF,TRBV6-4,few,TRBJ1-5,.
TGCGCCAGCAGCTTTAGGACAGGTGGAACCCCTACGGAGCAGTACTTC,CASSFRTGGTPTEQYF,TRBV5-1,.,TRBJ2-7,TRBD1
TGCGCCAGCAGCCAAGACGCGGGCGGTGGAGGCTACACCTTC,CASSQDAGGGGYTF,TRBV4-3,.,TRBJ1-2,.
TGCGCCAGCAGCCAATCAAGCACGGAACAGGGCTACGAGCAGTACTTC,CASSQSSTEQGYEQYF,TRBV4-1,.,TRBJ2-7,.
TGTGCCACCAGTGATCCGGGGACAGAACTCAACACCGGGGAGCTGTTTTTT,CATSDPGTELNTGELFF,TRBV24-1,.,TRBJ2-2,TRBD1
TGTGCCAGCAACCGTTTTCGGGACAACTCCTACGAGCAGTACTTC,CASNRFRDNSYEQYF,TRBV7-8,.,TRBJ2-7,.
TGTGCCACCAGTGAACCTTCGGGGCCGGGAGATGAAAAACTGTTTTTT,CATSEPSGPGDEKLFF,TRBV24-1,.,TRBJ1-4,.
TGTGCCAGCAGTTTCTCTCAGGGGCGAGGCACTGAAGCTTTCTTT,CASSFSQGRGTEAFF,TRBV6-5,.,TRBJ1-1,.
TGTGCCAGCAGTCAGCGGGGGATCCGTAATGAGCAGTTCTTC,CASSQRGIRNEQFF,TRBV3-1/TRBV3-2,.,TRBJ2-1,TRBD2
TGTGCCAGCAGCCTCCAACAGGGCTATGGCTACACCTTC,CASSLQQGYGYTF,TRBV7-9,many,TRBJ1-2,.
TGTGCCAGCAGCGCCGACCGGGCCTACGAGCAGTACTTC,CASSADRAYEQYF,TRBV6-5,.,TRBJ2-7,.